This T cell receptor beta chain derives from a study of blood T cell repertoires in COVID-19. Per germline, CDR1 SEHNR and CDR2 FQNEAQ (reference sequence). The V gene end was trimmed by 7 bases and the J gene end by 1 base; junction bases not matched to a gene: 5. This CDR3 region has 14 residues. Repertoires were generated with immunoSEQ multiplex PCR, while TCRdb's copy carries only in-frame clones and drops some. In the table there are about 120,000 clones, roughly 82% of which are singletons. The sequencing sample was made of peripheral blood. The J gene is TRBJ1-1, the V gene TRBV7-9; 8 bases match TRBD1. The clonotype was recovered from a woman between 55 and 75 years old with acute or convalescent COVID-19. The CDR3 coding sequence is TGTGCCAGCAACCCCGGGACAGGGAACACTGAAGCTTTCTTT. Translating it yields CASNPGTGNTEAFF.